The 24 T cell receptor beta chains below were found in one sample sequenced in a study of shared T cell receptors in the human thymus. Produced via immunoSEQ multiplex PCR; TCRdb's table is partial and in-frame only. The table includes hundreds of thousands of clones, approximately 89% detected once. The data also belong to a second study, concerning human thymus T cells.

The sequenced material came from thymocytes. The receptors shown here come from a boy younger than two with a congenital heart defect.

The rearrangement joins TRBV25-1 to TRBJ2-7; 12 bases agree with TRBD2. Per the germline V gene, CDR1 is MGHDK and CDR2 is SYGVNS. The J segment lost 3 bases and the V segment lost 5 bases, leaving 5 bases of the junction unmatched. This CDR3 has 15 residues. CDR3 nucleotides: TGTGCCAGCAGTCCCCCACTAGCGGGGGGCTACGAGCAGTACTTC. It codes for CASSPPLAGGYEQYF.

The DNA of the CDR3 is TGTGCCAGCAGCTCATCGCGTGGACTAGCGGAATCCTACGAGCAGTACTTC. It translates to CASSSSRGLAESYEQYF. This rearrangement joins TRBV7-9 to TRBJ2-7; 10 positions agree with TRBD2. Germline CDR1 and CDR2: SEHNR and FQNEAQ (reference sequence). The CDR3 extends over 17 amino acids. The V segment lost 4 bases and the J segment 1 base; nucleotides outside the gene matches: 10.

The genes are TRBV6-5 and TRBJ2-7; TRBD2 is a possible D gene (6 bases). Looked up from germline, CDR1 is MNHEY and CDR2 is SVGAGI. This CDR3 is 15 amino acids long. V was pared by 6 bases and J by 7 bases, with 22 bases between. The CDR3 sequence: CASRRDRGLLREQYF. The CDR3, as DNA: TGTGCCAGCAGGCGCGATAGGGGACTCTTAAGGGAGCAGTACTTC.

This sequence joins TRBV28 and TRBJ1-6; 9 bases match TRBD1. Trimming at V came to 7 bases and at J to 9 bases, leaving 10 bases not matched to a gene. The CDR3 extends over 15 amino acids. Germline-derived CDR1 and CDR2 are MDHEN and SYDVKM. The CDR3 is CASIPSGQGGSPLHF. The CDR3 nucleotides are TGTGCCAGCATCCCTTCGGGACAGGGTGGTTCACCCCTCCACTTT.

The chain combines TRBV19 with TRBJ2-1; 7 bases are shared with TRBD1. CDR1 is LNHDA and CDR2 is SQIVND in the germline V gene (reference sequence). The CDR3 covers 14 residues. The V gene end was trimmed by 8 bases and the J gene end by 5 bases; junction bases not matched to a gene: 9. The CDR3 coding sequence is TGTGCCAGTGGAACCGGGACAGAGAACAATGAGCAGTTCTTC. Its translation is CASGTGTENNEQFF.

The V call is TRBV2, the J call TRBJ2-3, with 15 bases that match TRBD2. With V trimmed by 0 bases and J by 6 bases, 10 bases remained unmatched. This CDR3 comprises 19 residues. Germline assignment: CDR1 SNHLY and CDR2 FYNNEI. The CDR3 nucleotides read TGTGCCAGCAGTGAAGCGCTTGGACTAGCGGGAGGGCTTGGGGATACGCAGTATTTT. It is translated as CASSEALGLAGGLGDTQYF. The variable domain in full, completed from reference TRBV2 and TRBJ2-3, reads EPEVTQTPSHQVTQMGQEVILRCVPISNHLYFYWYRQILGQKVEFLVSFYNNEISEKSEIFDDQFSVERPDGSNFTLKIRSTKLEDSAMYFCASSEALGLAGGLGDTQYFGPGTRLTVL.

The chain is built from TRBV7-9 and TRBJ2-2; tentative D call: TRBD2 (6 bases). The CDR3 spans 17 residues. Trimming removed 5 bases at V and 5 bases at J, with 21 bases between. Germline CDR1 reads SEHNR; CDR2 reads FQNEAQ (reference sequence). The CDR3 loop reads CASSDHAGRGITGELFF. The CDR3 coding sequence is TGTGCCAGCAGCGATCACGCGGGACGTGGGATTACCGGGGAGCTGTTTTTT. Full variable domain (remainder filled in from reference TRBV7-9 and TRBJ2-2): DTGVSQNPRHKITKRGQNVTFRCDPISEHNRLYWYRQTLGQGPEFLTYFQNEAQLEKSRLLSDRFSAERPKGSFSTLEIQRTEQGDSAMYLCASSDHAGRGITGELFFGEGSRLTVL.

This chain connects TRBV28 to TRBJ2-7; D is unclear. V was pared by 11 bases and J by 2 bases, with 10 bases between. CDR1 is MDHEN and CDR2 is SYDVKM in the germline V gene. This CDR3 has 11 residues. The CDR3 DNA reads TGTGCCTCTCCCCGAGCCTACGAGCAGTACTTC. This codes for CASPRAYEQYF.

This chain joins TRBV4-1 and TRBJ1-2; TRBD1 is a possible D gene (5 bases). Germline CDR1 reads MGHRA; CDR2 reads YSYEKL. The CDR3 covers 13 residues. The V end lost 0 bases, the J end lost 8 bases, and 10 bases lay between the germline ends. CDR3 DNA: TGCGCCAGCAGCCAAGATGGGCGGGGCGGCTACACCTTC. It yields the protein CASSQDGRGGYTF.

The rearrangement joins TRBV6-5 to TRBJ2-7; a weak D match, TRBD1 (5 bases). With 5 bases removed from V and 2 bases from J, the gap between germline ends came to 10 bases. The CDR3 has 13 residues. CDR1 and CDR2 (germline): MNHEY, SVGAGI. CDR3 DNA sequence: TGTGCCAGCAGTAACCGGACACCCTACGAGCAGTACTTC. It codes for CASSNRTPYEQYF.

V is TRBV28 and J is TRBJ2-2; TRBD2 aligns across 10 bases. The V gene end was trimmed by 5 bases and the J gene end by 7 bases; junction bases not matched to a gene: 16. The CDR3 spans 18 residues. The germline gives CDR1 MDHEN, CDR2 SYDVKM. This chain's CDR3 is CASSRTDSQAGGDGELFF. The CDR3 nucleotides are TGTGCCAGCAGTCGGACGGACTCACAAGCGGGAGGGGACGGGGAGCTGTTTTTT.

This chain links TRBV6-1 with TRBJ1-4; TRBD1 might be the D (6 bases). Trimming pared 7 bases from V and 7 bases from J, leaving 19 bases between. The CDR3 consists of 15 residues. CDR1 MNHNS and CDR2 SASEGT come from the germline V gene. CDR3 amino acids: CASKGENRGSEKLFF. The CDR3 DNA reads as TGTGCCAGCAAGGGGGAGAACAGAGGGAGTGAAAAACTGTTTTTT.

CDR3 DNA: TGTGCCAGCAGCCCAGACCCGACAGGGCTTGTTGAAGCTTTCTTT. Amino acids: CASSPDPTGLVEAFF. The chain recombines TRBV9 with TRBJ1-1, with 7 bases that match TRBD1. Germline loops: CDR1 SGDLS, CDR2 YYNGEE. The V segment lost 4 bases and the J segment 7 bases; nucleotides outside the gene matches: 13. The CDR3 is made up of 15 amino acids.

CDR3 sequence reads: CASSQVVGLAGPYNEQFF. The CDR3 DNA sequence: TGCGCCAGCAGCCAAGTTGTCGGTCTAGCGGGACCTTACAATGAGCAGTTCTTC. The chain couples TRBV4-1 to TRBJ2-1; 9 nucleotides agree with TRBD2. This CDR3 contains 18 residues. V lost 1 base to trimming and J lost 4 bases; unmatched junction nucleotides: 11. The germline CDR1 and CDR2 sequences are MGHRA and YSYEKL.

This chain joins TRBV28 and TRBJ2-6, with D unclear. This CDR3 comprises 19 residues. V lost 5 bases and J 0 bases, leaving 20 bases between the germline ends. From germline, CDR1 is MDHEN and CDR2 SYDVKM. The DNA of the CDR3 is TGTGCCAGCAGTCCACGACTCGCCCTGACCCCCTCTGGGGCCAACGTCCTGACTTTC. It codes for CASSPRLALTPSGANVLTF.

V and J are TRBV6-5 and TRBJ1-6; possibly TRBD1 for D (5 bases). V lost 2 bases, J lost 7 bases, and 15 bases lay in between. The length of the CDR3 is 16 residues. Germline V gene sequence: CDR1 MNHEY, CDR2 SVGAGI. For the CDR3, the DNA is TGTGCCAGCAGTTACAGGGCTGGACAAAACAATTCACCCCTCCACTTT. Residues: CASSYRAGQNNSPLHF.

The J gene is TRBJ2-7, the V gene TRBV15, with 8 bases aligning to TRBD1. Germline V gene data show CDR1 as LNHNV and CDR2 as YYDKDF (reference sequence). With V trimmed by 1 base and J by 5 bases, 7 bases remained unmatched. The CDR3 spans 15 residues. CDR3 bases: TGTGCCACCAGCAGAGGAGTGACAGGGGACCACGAGCAGTACTTC. It yields the protein CATSRGVTGDHEQYF.

This chain joins TRBV28 and TRBJ2-5; 13 bases are a match to TRBD2. With 5 bases clipped from V and 4 bases from J, the junction kept 7 bases outside the gene matches. Germline V gives CDR1 MDHEN, CDR2 SYDVKM. This CDR3 region has 16 residues. The CDR3 sequence: CASSTHRTSGGETQYF. The CDR3 region has the DNA TGTGCCAGCAGTACCCACAGGACTAGCGGGGGAGAGACCCAGTACTTC.

The V gene is TRBV30, the J gene TRBJ2-1; 7 nucleotides agree with TRBD1. CDR3 size: 15 residues. Germline assignment: CDR1 GTSNPN and CDR2 SVGIG (reference sequence). After removal of 5 bases from V and 3 bases from J, the junction contained 10 bases not matched to a gene. In nucleotides, the CDR3 is TGTGCCTGGGAGGGGGCCCAGAAACGCTACAATGAGCAGTTCTTC. Protein sequence: CAWEGAQKRYNEQFF.

The gene calls are TRBV27 and TRBJ2-1; the D is unclear. The germline gives CDR1 MNHEY, CDR2 SMNVEV (reference sequence). The CDR3 runs 15 residues. V was clipped by 2 bases and J by 0 bases, with 8 bases between them. The CDR3 bases are TGTGCCAGCAGTTTAACCGAGAGCTCCTACAATGAGCAGTTCTTC. Its protein is CASSLTESSYNEQFF.

The chain uses TRBV14 and TRBJ1-1; D perhaps matches TRBD1 (6 bases). The germline V gene encodes CDR1 SGHDN and CDR2 FVKESK. V lost 3 bases, J lost 3 bases, and 11 bases lay in between. CDR3 length: 14 amino acids. CDR3 in DNA: TGTGCCAGCAGCCAGTCAGGGGCGGACACTGAAGCTTTCTTT. Protein product: CASSQSGADTEAFF.

V gene TRBV7-2 combines with J gene TRBJ2-7; 7 bases match TRBD1. Per the germline V gene, CDR1 is SGHTA and CDR2 is FQGNSA. CDR3 length: 14 residues. V was clipped by 5 bases and J by 4 bases; unmatched bases: 8. DNA for the CDR3: TGTGCCAGCAGCAAGGGACAGAATTATTACGAGCAGTACTTC. Translating gives CASSKGQNYYEQYF.

This chain uses TRBV7-9 with TRBJ2-3, with D perhaps matching TRBD1 (6 bases). Germline CDR1 SEHNR, CDR2 FQNEAQ (reference sequence). V was shortened by 5 bases and J by 4 bases, with 19 bases between the two germline ends. The CDR3 contains 16 residues. CDR3 sequence reads: CASSTSGQSLPDTQYF. The CDR3 DNA sequence: TGTGCCAGCAGCACCTCAGGACAGAGCCTTCCAGATACGCAGTATTTT.

The V call is TRBV7-2, the J call TRBJ1-2; 7 positions agree with TRBD1. Trimming took 5 bases from V and 6 from J; bases not matched to a gene: 15. The germline gives CDR1 SGHTA, CDR2 FQGNSA. CDR3 length equals 16 residues. CDR3 amino acids: CASSPQGRDRSNGYTF. In DNA, the CDR3 is TGTGCCAGCAGCCCGCAAGGCAGGGACAGATCCAATGGCTACACCTTC.